The present T cell receptor (beta chain) was sequenced within a study of cytomegalovirus exposure and HLA in healthy donors. Use of 60 Vbeta and 13 Jbeta primers characterized the PCR. Method: immunoSEQ multiplex PCR; TCRdb's copy keeps in-frame clones and lacks some. The sample contains about 160,000 clones, around 79% of which appear only once. This clone occurred a few times. Trimming took off 6 bases at V and 1 base at J, with 15 bases between the two ends. Germline values: CDR1 MNHNS, CDR2 SASEGT. The CDR3 spans 15 residues. The chain is built from TRBV6-1 and TRBJ1-1, with TRBD1 as a possible D gene (6 bases). The receptor's source is a man aged 40-55 years in good health and CMV-seronegative. The sequenced material came from PBMCs. The CDR3 loop is CASRGKQGRNTEAFF. CDR3 coding DNA: TGTGCCAGCAGGGGAAAACAGGGCAGGAACACTGAAGCTTTCTTT.